This entry lists 20 T cell receptor beta chains sequenced from one sample in a study of cytomegalovirus exposure and HLA in healthy donors. The repertoire was sequenced with immunoSEQ multiplex PCR; TCRdb's copy has only in-frame clones and lacks some. The data hold about 330,000 clones, with 75% to 90% observed a single time. The sequenced sample was PBMCs. These receptors were obtained from a woman between 25 and 40 years old in good health and CMV-seropositive.

This clone has a single count. The J gene is TRBJ2-1, the V gene TRBV7-8, with 8 bases fitting TRBD2. After removal of 5 bases from V and 6 bases from J, the junction contained 9 bases not matched to a gene. Per the germline V gene, CDR1 is SGHVS and CDR2 is FQNEAQ. The CDR3 is made up of 15 amino acids. CDR3 amino acids: CASSDSGLGSNEQFF. The DNA of the CDR3 is TGTGCCAGCAGCGACTCGGGACTAGGCAGCAATGAGCAGTTCTTC. Full variable domain (missing parts from reference TRBV7-8 and TRBJ2-1): GAGVSQSPRYKVAKRGQDVALRCDPISGHVSLFWYQQALGQGPEFLTYFQNEAQLDKSGLPSDRFFAERPEGSVSTLKIQRTQQEDSAVYLCASSDSGLGSNEQFFGPGTRLTVL.

The chain carries TRBV5-1 and TRBJ1-5; 9 bases line up with TRBD1. Germline loops: CDR1 SGHRS, CDR2 YFSETQ. The J segment lost 1 base and the V segment lost 0 bases, leaving 2 bases of the junction unmatched. The CDR3 sequence is 16 residues long. The CDR3 reads CASSLGTGVSNQPQHF. CDR3 DNA sequence: TGCGCCAGCAGCTTGGGGACAGGGGTCAGCAATCAGCCCCAGCATTTT.

The chain recombines TRBV27 with TRBJ2-7, with D maybe TRBD1 (6 bases). Germline-derived CDR1 and CDR2 are MNHEY and SMNVEV (reference sequence). V lost 10 bases and J 0 bases, leaving 16 bases between the germline ends. The CDR3 has 14 residues. The CDR3 loop is CATFRGRGSYEQYF. CDR3 in DNA: TGTGCCACCTTCAGGGGTCGGGGCTCCTACGAGCAGTACTTC.

This clone appeared a few times. The chain recombines TRBV19 with TRBJ1-1; maybe TRBD1 (6 bases). V lost 10 bases and J lost 0, with 12 bases in between. The CDR3 runs to 13 residues. Germline lookup yields CDR1 LNHDA and CDR2 SQIVND (reference sequence). Here the CDR3 DNA reads TGTGCCATTCGAGGGGGGATGAACACTGAAGCTTTCTTT. As protein: CAIRGGMNTEAFF.

V gene TRBV2 combines with J gene TRBJ2-7; no clear D. Looked up from germline, CDR1 is SNHLY and CDR2 is FYNNEI. Trimming pared 7 bases from V and 2 bases from J, leaving 9 bases between. The CDR3 runs 12 residues. Written as DNA, the CDR3 is TGTGCCAGCATGGAAAAGACCTACGAGCAGTACTTC. Protein sequence: CASMEKTYEQYF.

The chain has TRBV21-1 and TRBJ2-5; the table assigns TRBD1, which was not confirmed against the DNA. TRBV21-1 is listed as a pseudogene. The length of the CDR3 is 15 residues. CDR3 nucleotide sequence: TGTGCCAGCAGCAAAGACAGGGGTGCGGAGGAGACCCAGTACTTC. This gives the protein CASSKDRGAEETQYF.

V usage is TRBV28 and J usage is TRBJ1-2; the D is unclear. The CDR3 is 12 residues long. Trimming took 10 bases from V and 10 from J, leaving 19 bases between them. CDR1 is MDHEN, CDR2 SYDVKM, per germline. The CDR3 sequence is CATSEGLKSYTF. Here the CDR3 DNA reads TGTGCCACCTCCGAGGGTCTCAAGTCCTACACCTTC.

The chain has TRBV28 and TRBJ1-1; 7 bases agree with TRBD1. Unmatched junction bases numbered 5, after V lost 6 bases and J lost 1 base. Germline lookup yields CDR1 MDHEN and CDR2 SYDVKM. The CDR3 totals 14 residues. For the CDR3, the DNA is TGTGCCAGCAGGATGGGACAGCCGAACACTGAAGCTTTCTTT. Its translation is CASRMGQPNTEAFF.

V usage is TRBV11-2 and J usage is TRBJ1-4, with TRBD1 matching over 10 bases. Germline CDR1 reads SGHAT; CDR2 reads FQNNGV. The V and J ends lost 4 bases and 11 bases, in that order; junction bases with no gene match: 4. The CDR3 runs 13 residues. CDR3 in DNA: TGTGCCAGCAGCTCCGGGACAGGGGTGAAACTGTTTTTT. This gives the protein CASSSGTGVKLFF.

The chain is built from TRBV29-1 and TRBJ2-3; D is unclear. Germline V gives CDR1 SQVTM, CDR2 ANQGSEA. Trimming removed 2 bases at V and 0 bases at J, with 15 bases between. This CDR3 is 16 amino acids long. CDR3 region: CSVEWQEYTSTDTQYF. The CDR3 DNA follows: TGCAGCGTTGAATGGCAGGAGTACACTAGCACAGATACGCAGTATTTT.

The gene calls are TRBV11-2 and TRBJ2-7; weak D call: TRBD2 (5 bases). The germline gives CDR1 SGHAT, CDR2 FQNNGV. Trimming took 2 bases from V and 2 from J, leaving 13 bases between them. The CDR3 length is 15 residues. The CDR3 sequence: CASSLITGKTYEQYF. The CDR3 bases are TGTGCCAGCAGCTTAATCACGGGAAAGACCTACGAGCAGTACTTC.

V and J are TRBV6-5 and TRBJ2-7; 9 bases are shared with TRBD1. The CDR3 is 14 residues long. V gave up 5 bases and J gave up 9 bases; unmatched junction bases: 11. Looked up from germline, CDR1 is MNHEY and CDR2 is SVGAGI. The CDR3 coding sequence is TGTGCCAGCAGTCTGACAGGGGGGGATACGAGGCAGTACTTC. It encodes CASSLTGGDTRQYF.

J is TRBJ2-1 and V is TRBV29-1, with a tentative D call TRBD2 (6 bases). Trimming shortened V by 5 bases and J by 7 bases, and 24 bases separated the two germline ends. Germline CDR1 is SQVTM and CDR2 is ANQGSEA. The CDR3 consists of 16 residues. The CDR3 protein is CSVPDYQHPTGNEQFF. CDR3 nucleotide sequence: TGCAGCGTTCCGGACTACCAACACCCAACGGGGAATGAGCAGTTCTTC.

The rearrangement uses TRBV29-1 and TRBJ1-1; D gene uncertain. The CDR3 loop spans 12 amino acids. V was pared by 6 bases and J by 4 bases, with 12 bases between. The V gene's germline CDR1 is SQVTM and CDR2 ANQGSEA. The CDR3 DNA is TGCAGCGTGTTAGCCTCGGGCACTGAAGCTTTCTTT. This codes for CSVLASGTEAFF.

The rearrangement uses TRBV2 and TRBJ2-1, with D possibly being TRBD1 or TRBD2 (6 bases each). The CDR3 extends over 15 amino acids. The germline V gene has CDR1 SNHLY and CDR2 FYNNEI. V shed 0 bases and J shed 4 bases, with 10 bases lying between them. CDR3 protein: CASSEAGGPYNEQFF. CDR3 DNA sequence: TGTGCCAGCAGTGAAGCGGGGGGCCCATACAATGAGCAGTTCTTC.

The V call is TRBV19, the J call TRBJ1-5, with 7 bases matching TRBD1. Germline assignment: CDR1 LNHDA and CDR2 SQIVND (reference sequence). The trim removed 7 bases at V and 4 bases at J, leaving 10 bases unmatched. CDR3 size: 15 residues. This chain's CDR3 is CASNPGQTSNQPQHF. The CDR3 DNA sequence: TGTGCCAGTAACCCGGGACAGACCTCAAATCAGCCCCAGCATTTT.

A single count supports this clone. The chain has TRBV25-1 and TRBJ2-3, with D hard to call. Per the germline V gene, CDR1 is MGHDK and CDR2 is SYGVNS. V was shortened by 2 bases and J by 3 bases, with 9 bases between the two germline ends. The CDR3 runs to 14 residues. CDR3 in DNA: TGTGCCAGCAGTGAAAAGGGCAGGACAGATACGCAGTATTTT. Translation gives CASSEKGRTDTQYF.

The chain joins TRBV9 to TRBJ2-2, with D possibly being TRBD2 (6 bases). Trimming left V 0 bases short and J 2 bases short, with 20 bases between. This CDR3 is 19 amino acids long. The germline V gene encodes CDR1 SGDLS and CDR2 YYNGEE. DNA for the CDR3: TGTGCCAGCAGCGTAGCTACTGGGGTTAGCGGAGTTAACACCGGGGAGCTGTTTTTT. Protein: CASSVATGVSGVNTGELFF.

The chain uses TRBV5-1 and TRBJ2-1, with TRBD2 identical over 11 bases. The J segment lost 9 bases and the V segment lost 4 bases, leaving 3 bases of the junction unmatched. Per germline, CDR1 SGHRS and CDR2 YFSETQ. This CDR3 is built from 13 residues. The CDR3 nucleotides read TGCGCCAGCAGCACTAGCGGGGGACCTGAGCAGTTCTTC. Translating gives CASSTSGGPEQFF.

This rearrangement joins TRBV5-1 to TRBJ1-1; TRBD1 matches 9 bases. V shed 3 bases and J 1 base; nucleotides not matched to a gene: 4. The CDR3 is 15 residues long. In germline, CDR1 is SGHRS, CDR2 YFSETQ. The DNA of the CDR3 is TGCGCCAGCAGCTCCCGGACAGGGGCGAACACTGAAGCTTTCTTT. Its translation is CASSSRTGANTEAFF.